The 20 T cell receptor beta chains below all came from one sample that was sequenced in a study of T cell responses to AZD1222 COVID-19 vaccine (dated by TCRdb to the early 2020s). The library was prepared using the immunoSEQ multiplex PCR assay. TCRdb holds this immuneACCESS table with in-frame rearrangements only. Some clones are missing; in checked studies, unresolved V genes explain under half, and the rest has no known cause. Within this sample are 140,000 to 150,000 clones, with about 93% of them counted one time only. The ten largest clones take up under 6.5% of the sample. The time point label on this specimen signifies: baseline before first vaccination. The material was peripheral blood, obtained on day 0 of AZD1222 vaccination. These receptors all stem from an adult in good health.

The chain carries TRBV30 and TRBJ1-2, with 7 bases that match TRBD1. Germline V gene lookup returns CDR1 GTSNPN and CDR2 SVGIG (reference sequence). Trimming at V came to 0 bases and at J to 0 bases, leaving 4 bases not matched to a gene. The CDR3 loop spans 15 amino acids. This CDR3 is CAWSVTGEANYGYTF. The CDR3 nucleotides read TGTGCCTGGAGTGTAACAGGGGAAGCTAACTATGGCTACACCTTC. Looking up the rest from reference TRBV30 and TRBJ1-2 gives the full variable domain: SQTIHQWPATLVQPVGSPLSLECTVEGTSNPNLYWYRQAAGRGLQLLFYSVGIGQISSEVPQNLSASRPQDRQFILSSKKLLLSDSGFYLCAWSVTGEANYGYTFGSGTRLTVV.

J is TRBJ1-1 and V is TRBV12-3 or TRBV12-4; D unresolved. The germline V and J ends were trimmed by 1 base and 3 bases, with 6 bases remaining between them. This CDR3 contains 13 residues. CDR3 DNA: TGTGCCAGCAGTTTAGTGTTGGACACTGAAGCTTTCTTT. This translates into CASSLVLDTEAFF.

The chain joins TRBV5-1 to TRBJ1-4, with D maybe TRBD1 (6 bases). Germline V gene data show CDR1 as SGHRS and CDR2 as YFSETQ. V gave up 2 bases and J gave up 7 bases, with 12 bases separating them. This CDR3 spans 14 amino acids. In DNA form, the CDR3 reads TGCGCCAGCAGCTTTGGCAGGGGCCCTGAAAAACTGTTTTTT. Amino acid sequence: CASSFGRGPEKLFF.

This chain uses TRBV7-6 with TRBJ2-3; TRBD1 might be the D (6 bases). The V gene's germline CDR1 is SGHVS and CDR2 FNYEAQ. V gave up 5 bases and J gave up 0 bases, with 12 bases separating them. The CDR3 is 15 amino acids. Here the CDR3 reads CASSNTGISTDTQYF. CDR3 sequence (DNA): TGTGCCAGCAGCAACACAGGGATTAGCACAGATACGCAGTATTTT.

Comments on this clone: A junction boundary mismatches the germline segment, possibly from a read error. This rearrangement joins TRBV27 to TRBJ1-6, with D hard to call. Germline CDR1 MNHEY, CDR2 SMNVEV (reference sequence). This CDR3 has 15 amino acids. CDR3 sequence reads: CASSFRGSSNSPLHF. CDR3 nucleotide sequence: TGTGCCAGCAGTTTCAGAGGGTCCTCTAATTCACCCCTCCACTTT.

CDR3 bases: TGTGCCAGCAGTGAATCTCAGGGGGCCCCCTACGAGCAGTACTTC. Its protein product is CASSESQGAPYEQYF. This chain connects TRBV6-1 to TRBJ2-7, with 8 nucleotides matching TRBD1. This CDR3 is built from 15 residues. After removal of 2 bases from V and 2 bases from J, the junction contained 5 bases not matched to a gene. Germline lookup yields CDR1 MNHNS and CDR2 SASEGT.

V gene TRBV4-1 combines with J gene TRBJ2-7, with unresolved D. V lost 0 bases and J 5 bases, leaving 5 bases between the germline ends. The germline gives CDR1 MGHRA, CDR2 YSYEKL. This CDR3 is built from 12 residues. In nucleotides, the CDR3 is TGCGCCAGCAGCCAAGATTTGCACGAGCAGTACTTC. Amino acid sequence: CASSQDLHEQYF.

The gene calls are TRBV4-2 and TRBJ2-7; perhaps TRBD1 as D (7 bases). Trimming took off 1 base at V and 5 bases at J, with 12 bases between the two ends. CDR3 length equals 14 residues. From germline, CDR1 is LGHNA and CDR2 YNFKEQ. The DNA of the CDR3 is TGTGCCAGCAGCCAAGGGACAGGAGGGCACGAGCAGTACTTC. Its translation: CASSQGTGGHEQYF.

This clone has only a few counts. The chain employs TRBV6-2 or TRBV6-3 and TRBJ2-7, with 8 bases fitting TRBD1. Germline CDR1 and CDR2: MNHEY and SVGEGT. This CDR3 spans 15 amino acids. V gave up 4 bases and J gave up 3 bases; unmatched junction bases: 8. The CDR3 coding sequence is TGTGCCAGCAGTTTCCCGGGACAGGCGTTCTACGAGCAGTACTTC. Protein product: CASSFPGQAFYEQYF.

The rearrangement uses TRBV7-2 and TRBJ2-7; the D gene is possibly TRBD1 (6 bases). CDR1 SGHTA and CDR2 FQGNSA come from the germline V gene. V lost 7 bases and J lost 4, with 8 bases in between. The CDR3 covers 11 residues. CDR3 amino acids: CASTTGYEQYF. In DNA, the CDR3 is TGTGCCAGCACAACAGGGTACGAGCAGTACTTC. Full variable domain (rest looked up from reference TRBV7-2 and TRBJ2-7): GAGVSQSPSNKVTEKGKDVELRCDPISGHTALYWYRQSLGQGLEFLIYFQGNSAPDKSGLPSDRFSAERTGGSVSTLTIQRTQQEDSAVYLCASTTGYEQYFGPGTRLTVT.

In this sample, this clone turned up once. This chain joins TRBV2 and TRBJ2-3, with 7 positions matching TRBD2. The V segment lost 8 bases and the J segment 2 bases; nucleotides outside the gene matches: 4. The CDR3 has 13 amino acids. The V gene's germline CDR1 is SNHLY and CDR2 FYNNEI. CDR3 loop: CASGRGFTDTQYF. CDR3 DNA: TGTGCCAGCGGGCGGGGGTTCACAGATACGCAGTATTTT.

The rearrangement uses TRBV3-1 (or the pseudogene TRBV3-2) and TRBJ1-2, with D perhaps matching TRBD1 (5 bases). Germline lookup yields CDR1 LGHDT and CDR2 YNNKEL (reference sequence). This CDR3 has 20 residues. The ends were cut back, 0 bases at V and 0 bases at J, with 23 bases in the middle. The CDR3 nucleotides are TGTGCCAGCAGCCAAGATCGAGGCGGGACGGTAAAATTAGCTAACTATGGCTACACCTTC. Protein product: CASSQDRGGTVKLANYGYTF.

V is TRBV2 and J is TRBJ1-2; D uncertain. V was shortened by 8 bases and J by 0 bases, with 19 bases between the two germline ends. CDR1 is SNHLY and CDR2 is FYNNEI in the germline V gene. The CDR3 runs to 16 residues. CDR3 nucleotide sequence: TGTGCCAGCGTATTGGACGGAGGACTCTCTAACTATGGCTACACCTTC. Its protein is CASVLDGGLSNYGYTF. Combining the CDR3 with reference TRBV2 and TRBJ1-2 gives the whole variable domain EPEVTQTPSHQVTQMGQEVILRCVPISNHLYFYWYRQILGQKVEFLVSFYNNEISEKSEIFDDQFSVERPDGSNFTLKIRSTKLEDSAMYFCASVLDGGLSNYGYTFGSGTRLTVV.

The genes are TRBV3-1 (or the pseudogene TRBV3-2) and TRBJ2-1; 9 positions agree with TRBD2. Trimming took 3 bases from V and 7 from J; bases not matched to a gene: 10. The CDR3 contains 16 residues. In germline, CDR1 is LGHDT, CDR2 YNNKEL (reference sequence). CDR3 nucleotide sequence: TGTGCCAGCAGCCAGATGTTAGCGGGAGTAAGTAATGAGCAGTTCTTC. It specifies CASSQMLAGVSNEQFF.

The rearrangement links TRBV5-1 to TRBJ2-1; 7 bases agree with TRBD2. This CDR3 contains 13 residues. J gave up 9 bases and V 4 bases, and 7 bases lay outside the gene matches. Germline CDR1 and CDR2: SGHRS and YFSETQ. CDR3 nucleotides: TGCGCCAGCAGCCTAGGGACTATCGGTGAGCAGTTCTTC. Translating gives CASSLGTIGEQFF.

Only one count was recorded for this clone. The chain recombines TRBV9 with TRBJ2-7, with TRBD2 identical over 8 bases. CDR1 and CDR2 (germline): SGDLS, YYNGEE. J was trimmed by 2 bases and V by 0 bases; bases with no gene match: 4. The CDR3 spans 15 residues. The CDR3 region is CASSVGAGVTYEQYF. In DNA, the CDR3 is TGTGCCAGCAGCGTAGGAGCGGGAGTTACCTACGAGCAGTACTTC.

The chain uses TRBV5-6 and TRBJ1-6; 7 positions agree with TRBD1. From germline, CDR1 is SGHDT and CDR2 YYEEEE. V shed 4 bases, J shed 7 bases, and the junction held 8 bases outside the gene matches. This CDR3 comprises 15 residues. The CDR3 DNA reads TGTGCCAGCAGCAACCGCGGGACAGTGAATTCACCCCTCCACTTT. Its protein is CASSNRGTVNSPLHF. The full variable domain, in which reference TRBV5-6 and TRBJ1-6 provide the parts outside the CDR3, is DAGVTQSPTHLIKTRGQQVTLRCSPKSGHDTVSWYQQALGQGPQFIFQYYEEEERQRGNFPDRFSGHQFPNYSSELNVNALLLGDSALYLCASSNRGTVNSPLHFGNGTRLTVT.

The chain couples TRBV7-9 to TRBJ1-1; D ambiguous. The CDR3 sequence is 11 residues long. Per germline, CDR1 SEHNR and CDR2 FQNEAQ (reference sequence). Trimming took 1 base from V and 10 from J, leaving 7 bases between them. For the CDR3, the DNA is TGTGCCAGCAGCTTAGTACGTGTAGCTTTCTTT. It codes for CASSLVRVAFF.

V is TRBV10-1 and J is TRBJ2-1, with 7 bases that match TRBD1. Per the germline V gene, CDR1 is WNHNN and CDR2 is SYGVQD (reference sequence). V lost 0 bases, J lost 15 bases, and 8 bases stayed unmatched. This CDR3 contains 13 residues. In DNA form, the CDR3 reads TGCGCCAGCAGTGAGTCGGGGGACAGTAACCTGTTCTTC. This sequence encodes CASSESGDSNLFF.

This CDR3 is CASSVSPSGGEQFF. For the CDR3, the DNA is TGTGCCAGCAGCGTAAGCCCTAGCGGGGGGGAGCAGTTCTTC. This chain connects TRBV9 to TRBJ2-1; 11 bases line up with TRBD2. V lost 1 base to trimming and J lost 10 bases; unmatched junction nucleotides: 4. Germline CDR1 reads SGDLS; CDR2 reads YYNGEE. There are 14 residues in the CDR3.